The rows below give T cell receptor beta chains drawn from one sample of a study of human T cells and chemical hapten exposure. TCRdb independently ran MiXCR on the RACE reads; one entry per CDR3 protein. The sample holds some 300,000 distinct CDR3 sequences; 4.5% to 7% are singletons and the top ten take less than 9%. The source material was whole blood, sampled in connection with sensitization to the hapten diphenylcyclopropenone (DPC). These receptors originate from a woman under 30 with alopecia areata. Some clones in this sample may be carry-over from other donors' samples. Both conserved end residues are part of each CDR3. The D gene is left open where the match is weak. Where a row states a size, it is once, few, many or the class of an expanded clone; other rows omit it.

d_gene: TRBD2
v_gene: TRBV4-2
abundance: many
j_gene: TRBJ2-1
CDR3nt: TGTGCCAGCAGCCAAGAGGTAGCGGGGGGGCTGGGAAATGAGCAGTTCTTC
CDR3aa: CASSQEVAGGLGNEQFF

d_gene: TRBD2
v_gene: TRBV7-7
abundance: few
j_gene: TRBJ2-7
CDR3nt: TGTGCTAGCAGCCCCAGCGGGGACTCCTACGAGCAGTACTTC
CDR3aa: CASSPSGDSYEQYF

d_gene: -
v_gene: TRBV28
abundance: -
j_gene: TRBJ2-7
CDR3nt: TGTGCCAGCTCTTATCGAAGGGACGAGCAGTACTTC
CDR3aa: CASSYRRDEQYF

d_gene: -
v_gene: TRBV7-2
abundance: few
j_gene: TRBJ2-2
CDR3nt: TGTGCCAGCAGCTCCGGGGCCACGAACACCGGGGAGCTGTTTTTT
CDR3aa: CASSSGATNTGELFF

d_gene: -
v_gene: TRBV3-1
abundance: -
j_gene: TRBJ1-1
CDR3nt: TGTGCCAGCAGCCAAGCGGAGGTAAACACTGAAGCTTACTTT
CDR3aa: CASSQAEVNTEAYF

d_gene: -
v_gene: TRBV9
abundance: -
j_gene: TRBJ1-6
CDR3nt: TGTGCCAGCAGCTCCCGGACGGCCCCCTATAATTCACCCCTCCACTTT
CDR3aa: CASSSRTAPYNSPLHF

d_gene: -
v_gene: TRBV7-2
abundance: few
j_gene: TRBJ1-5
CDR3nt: TGTGCCAGCAGCTTTACAGCCTTCGAGCAGCCCCAGCATTTT
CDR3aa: CASSFTAFEQPQHF

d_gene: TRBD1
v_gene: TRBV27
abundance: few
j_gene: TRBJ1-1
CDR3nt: TGTGCCAGCAGTTATGAAACAGGGGCTGAAGCTTTCTTT
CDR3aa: CASSYETGAEAFF

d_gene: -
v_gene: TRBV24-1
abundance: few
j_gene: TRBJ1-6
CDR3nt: TGTGCCACCAGTGATTATAGACAGGATAATTCACCCCTCCACTTT
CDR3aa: CATSDYRQDNSPLHF

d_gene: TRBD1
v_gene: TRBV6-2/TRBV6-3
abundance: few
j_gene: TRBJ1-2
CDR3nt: TGTGCCAGCAGAAAATCCGACAGGGGCTATGGCTACACCTTC
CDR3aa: CASRKSDRGYGYTF

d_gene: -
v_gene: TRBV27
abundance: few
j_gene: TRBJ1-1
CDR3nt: TGTGCCAGCAGTTTATCAGCGTCCGCTACAGCTGAAGCTTTCTTT
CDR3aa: CASSLSASATAEAFF

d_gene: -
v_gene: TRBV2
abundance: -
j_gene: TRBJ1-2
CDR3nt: TGTGCCAGCAGTGTGGTCGTTGGGTATGGCTACACCTTC
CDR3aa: CASSVVVGYGYTF

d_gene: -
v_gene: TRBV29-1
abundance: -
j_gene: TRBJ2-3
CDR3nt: TGCAGCGTCGCGGGGTTGGATACGCAGTATTTT
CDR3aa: CSVAGLDTQYF

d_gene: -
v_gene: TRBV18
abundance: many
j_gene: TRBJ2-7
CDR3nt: TGTGCCAGCTCACCACCTATCTCAGCCTCCTACGAGCAGTACTTC
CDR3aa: CASSPPISASYEQYF

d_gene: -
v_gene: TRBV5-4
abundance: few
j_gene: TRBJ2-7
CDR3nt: TGTGCCAGCAGCACCGGCGGGTACGAGCAGTACTTC
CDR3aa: CASSTGGYEQYF

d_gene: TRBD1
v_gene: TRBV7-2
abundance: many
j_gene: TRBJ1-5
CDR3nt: TGTGCCAGCAGCTTTCGACAGGGAAGGAAACAGCCCCAGCATTTT
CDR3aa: CASSFRQGRKQPQHF

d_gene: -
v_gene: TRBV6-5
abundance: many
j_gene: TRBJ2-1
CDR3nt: TGTGCCAGCAGTCGTCAGGGGTATGAGCAGTTCTTC
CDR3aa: CASSRQGYEQFF

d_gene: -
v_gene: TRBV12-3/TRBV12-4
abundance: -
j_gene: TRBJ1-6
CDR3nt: TGTGCCAGCAGCATTTTGTCGGGAATTTCACCCCTCCACTTT
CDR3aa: CASSILSGISPLHF

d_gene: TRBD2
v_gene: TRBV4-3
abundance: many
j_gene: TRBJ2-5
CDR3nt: TGCGCCAGCAGCCAACACTACAGCGGGGGGGGACAAGAGACCCAGTACTTC
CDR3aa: CASSQHYSGGGQETQYF

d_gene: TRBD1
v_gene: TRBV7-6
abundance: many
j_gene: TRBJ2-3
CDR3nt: TGTGCCAGCAGCTTAAGGGACAGTAGCACAGATACGCAGTATTTT
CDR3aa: CASSLRDSSTDTQYF

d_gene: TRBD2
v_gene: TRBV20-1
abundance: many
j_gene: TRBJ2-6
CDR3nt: TGCAGTGCTAGAGATCCACTAGCGGGGAGCTCTGGGGCCAACGTCCTGACTTTC
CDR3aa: CSARDPLAGSSGANVLTF

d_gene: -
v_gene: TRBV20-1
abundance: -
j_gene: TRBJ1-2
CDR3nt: TGCAGTGCTCGACACACAGGGACTAACTATGGCTACACCTTC
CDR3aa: CSARHTGTNYGYTF

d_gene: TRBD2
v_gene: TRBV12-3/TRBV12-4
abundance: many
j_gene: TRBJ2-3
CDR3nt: TGTGCCAGCAGTTCTCCGACTAGCGGGGATCAAGATACGCAGTATTTT
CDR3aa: CASSSPTSGDQDTQYF

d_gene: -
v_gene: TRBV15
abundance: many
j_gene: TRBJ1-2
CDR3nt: TGTGCCACCAGCCTACTCGCGTCCTATGGCTACACCTTC
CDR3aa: CATSLLASYGYTF

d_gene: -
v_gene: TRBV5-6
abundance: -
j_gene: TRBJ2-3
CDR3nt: TGTGCCAGCAGCCTTGTGACCCTGAGCACAGATACGCAGTATTTT
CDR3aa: CASSLVTLSTDTQYF

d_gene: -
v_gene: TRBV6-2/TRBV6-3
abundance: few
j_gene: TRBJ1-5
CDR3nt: TGTGCCAGCAGTTACTCGAAAAGGTCCTTTCGGCCAAATCAGCCCCAGCATTTT
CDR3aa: CASSYSKRSFRPNQPQHF

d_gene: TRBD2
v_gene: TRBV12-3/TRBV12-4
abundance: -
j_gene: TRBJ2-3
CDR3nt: TGTGCCAGCAGTCGGACTAGTCTTTCAGATATGCAGTATTTT
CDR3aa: CASSRTSLSDMQYF

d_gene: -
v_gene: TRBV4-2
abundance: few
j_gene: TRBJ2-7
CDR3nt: TGTGCCAGCAGCCAAGATACCCTAGCCTACGAGCAGTACTTC
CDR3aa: CASSQDTLAYEQYF

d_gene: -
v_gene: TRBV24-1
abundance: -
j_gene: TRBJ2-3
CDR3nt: TGTGCCACCAGTAAGGGCACAGATACGCAGTATTTT
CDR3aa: CATSKGTDTQYF

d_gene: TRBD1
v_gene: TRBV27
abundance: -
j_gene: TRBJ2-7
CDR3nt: TGTGCCAGCAGAATGACAGGGGTCCAATACGAGCAGTACTTC
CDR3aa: CASRMTGVQYEQYF

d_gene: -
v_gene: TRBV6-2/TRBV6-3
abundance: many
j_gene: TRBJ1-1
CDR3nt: TGTGCCAGCAGTCAGGGGAAACGAGCTTTCTTT
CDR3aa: CASSQGKRAFF

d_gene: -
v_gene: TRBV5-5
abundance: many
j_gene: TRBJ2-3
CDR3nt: TGTGCCAGCAGCTACCTACCCACAGATACGCAGTATTTT
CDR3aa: CASSYLPTDTQYF

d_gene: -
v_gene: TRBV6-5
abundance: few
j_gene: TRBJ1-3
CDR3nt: TGTGCCAGCAGTCAAGGACAGCTTCCAAACACCATATATTTT
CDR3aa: CASSQGQLPNTIYF

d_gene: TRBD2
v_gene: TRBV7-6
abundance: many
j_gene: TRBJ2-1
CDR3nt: TGTGCCAGCAGCGAAGGACTAGCGGGGCCTGCCTACAATGAGCAGTTCTTC
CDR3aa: CASSEGLAGPAYNEQFF

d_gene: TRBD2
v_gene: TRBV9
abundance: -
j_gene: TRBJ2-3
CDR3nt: TGTGCCAGCAGCGGCCCGACTAGCGAGAGCACAGATACGCAGTATTTT
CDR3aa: CASSGPTSESTDTQYF

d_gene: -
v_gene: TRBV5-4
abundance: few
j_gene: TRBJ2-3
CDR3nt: TGTGCCAGCAGCACTCCCCACAGCACAGATACGCAGTATTTT
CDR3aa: CASSTPHSTDTQYF

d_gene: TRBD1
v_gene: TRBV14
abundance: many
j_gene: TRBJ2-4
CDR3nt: TGTGCCAGCAGCCAAGATCGAGGGCCAAGGGGGCATGTTCTCGCCAAAAACATTCAGTACTTC
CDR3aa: CASSQDRGPRGHVLAKNIQYF

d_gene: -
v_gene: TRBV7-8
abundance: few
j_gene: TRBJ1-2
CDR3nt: TGTGCCAGCAGCCTACTGACAGCGCTAGAAGGCTACACCTTC
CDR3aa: CASSLLTALEGYTF

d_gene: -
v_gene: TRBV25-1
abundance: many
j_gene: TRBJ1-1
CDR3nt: TGTGCCAGTCGGGGGGGGAAAGCTTTCTTT
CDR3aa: CASRGGKAFF

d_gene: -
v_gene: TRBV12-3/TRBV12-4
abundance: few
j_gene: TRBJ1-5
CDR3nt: TGTGCCAGCAGTTTTGGCGGGTATAGCAATCAGCCCCAGCATTTT
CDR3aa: CASSFGGYSNQPQHF

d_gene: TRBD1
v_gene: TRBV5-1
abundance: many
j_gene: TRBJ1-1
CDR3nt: TGCGCCAGCCGTTTTGAGGAGCGTCCCGTCACAGGGGCCCTAAACACTGAAGCTTTCTTT
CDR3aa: CASRFEERPVTGALNTEAFF

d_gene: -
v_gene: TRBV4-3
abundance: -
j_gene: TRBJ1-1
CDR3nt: TGCGCCAGCAGCCAACTCCTCACAGGTAACACTGAAGCTTTCTTT
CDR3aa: CASSQLLTGNTEAFF

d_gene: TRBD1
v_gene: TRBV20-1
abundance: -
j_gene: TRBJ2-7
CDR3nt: TGCAGTGCTAGAGAATTGGACAGGTACTACGAGCAGTACTTC
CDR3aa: CSARELDRYYEQYF